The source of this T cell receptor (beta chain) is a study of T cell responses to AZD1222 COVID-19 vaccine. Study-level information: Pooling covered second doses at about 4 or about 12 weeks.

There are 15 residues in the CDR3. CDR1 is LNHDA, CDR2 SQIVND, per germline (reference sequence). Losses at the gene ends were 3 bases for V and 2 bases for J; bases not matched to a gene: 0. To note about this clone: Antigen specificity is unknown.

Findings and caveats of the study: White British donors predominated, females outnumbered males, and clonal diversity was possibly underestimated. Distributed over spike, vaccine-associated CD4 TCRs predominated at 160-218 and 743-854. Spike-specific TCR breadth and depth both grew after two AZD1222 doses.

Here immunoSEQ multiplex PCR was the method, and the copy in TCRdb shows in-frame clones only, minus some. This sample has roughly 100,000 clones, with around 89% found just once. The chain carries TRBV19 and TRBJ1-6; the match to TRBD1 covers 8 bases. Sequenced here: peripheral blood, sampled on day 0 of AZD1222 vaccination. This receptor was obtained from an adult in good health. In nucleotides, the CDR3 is TGTGCCAGTAGTATGGACAGGGCCTATAATTCACCCCTCCACTTT. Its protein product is CASSMDRAYNSPLHF. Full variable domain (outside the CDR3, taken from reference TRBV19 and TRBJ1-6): DGGITQSPKYLFRKEGQNVTLSCEQNLNHDAMYWYRQDPGQGLRLIYYSQIVNDFQKGDIAEGYSVSREKKESFPLTVTSAQKNPTAFYLCASSMDRAYNSPLHFGNGTRLTVT.